Below, 9 T cell receptor beta chains from the same sample are listed, as sequenced in a study of molecular identifiers for immune sequencing clone quantification (dated by TCRdb to 2017 to 2018). Libraries were made using PCR. TCRdb shows the sequencer as NextSeq 500. The raw public reads went through TCRdb reprocessing: fastp at Q25, MiXCR clone calling, in-frame beta chains kept. Duplicate CDR3 protein sequences are folded into a single record with the most common DNA and genes. This sample gives hundreds of thousands of distinct CDR3 sequences in total; roughly 25% of them show up just once. The top ten constitute about 0.84% of the sample. Sequences were obtained from naive CD8+ T cells from blood, with Jurkat cell RNA spiked in. In light of the paper, this sample's cell subset or site label describes: FACS-sorted CD8+CD4-CCR7+CD45RA+ naive T cells. The receptor source for this set is a human donor in good health. Some libraries in this study had Jurkat cell RNA spiked in.

This clonotype was recorded only once. J is TRBJ2-7 and V is TRBV5-1, with TRBD1 identical over 7 bases. V trimming: 5 bases; J trimming: 6 bases; junction bases outside the gene matches: 8. The length of the CDR3 is 13 residues. Germline loops: CDR1 SGHRS, CDR2 YFSETQ. The CDR3 region is CASSTDRAGEQYF. CDR3 DNA sequence: TGCGCCAGCAGTACAGACAGGGCAGGCGAGCAGTACTTC. Together with reference TRBV5-1 and TRBJ2-7, the CDR3 gives the full variable domain: KAGVTQTPRYLIKTRGQQVTLSCSPISGHRSVSWYQQTPGQGLQFLFEYFSETQRNKGNFPGRFSGRQFSNSRSEMNVSTLELGDSALYLCASSTDRAGEQYFGPGTRLTVT.

J is TRBJ1-2 and V is TRBV30; weak D call: TRBD1 (5 bases). Per germline, CDR1 GTSNPN and CDR2 SVGIG (reference sequence). The CDR3 has 13 amino acids. V was pared by 2 bases and J by 0 bases, with 7 bases between. CDR3 amino acids: CAWSTGANYGYTF. CDR3 in DNA: TGTGCCTGGAGTACAGGAGCTAACTATGGCTACACCTTC.

Points on this clonotype: The junction and the germline gene differ at one end; a read error may be behind it. V usage is TRBV23-1 and J usage is TRBJ1-5; D gene unclear. TRBV23-1 has ORF status, its function being uncertain. There are 15 residues in the CDR3. CDR3 loop: CAGKLPGNSPPPPHF. CDR3 bases: TGCGCCGGGAAGCTACCGGGGAATAGCCCTCCGCCCCCGCATTTT.

The chain carries TRBV24-1 and TRBJ2-2; D is unclear. The CDR3 is made up of 16 amino acids. The ends were cut back, 3 bases at V and 2 bases at J, with 12 bases in the middle. Germline V gives CDR1 KGHDR, CDR2 SFDVKD. In nucleotides, the CDR3 is TGTGCCACCAGTGATCCCCGGTTGCCTAACACCGGGGAGCTGTTTTTT. Translated, it gives CATSDPRLPNTGELFF.

This clonotype was observed many times. J is TRBJ1-5 and V is TRBV6-2 or TRBV6-3; 9 bases line up with TRBD1. This CDR3 has 15 amino acids. CDR1 is MNHEY and CDR2 is SVGEGT in the germline V gene. With V trimmed by 6 bases and J by 6 bases, 9 bases remained unmatched. CDR3 nucleotide sequence: TGTGCCAGCAGACCGGACAGGGGTTGGCTTCAGCCCCAGCATTTT. Translating it yields CASRPDRGWLQPQHF.

This clonotype has just a few counts. CDR3 region: CSAPVAYEQYF. In DNA form, the CDR3 reads TGCAGTGCCCCAGTAGCCTACGAGCAGTACTTC. V is TRBV20-1 and J is TRBJ2-7; D is uncertain. The length of the CDR3 is 11 residues. Between the trimmed V and J ends, which lost 6 bases and 2 bases, there was a span of 8 bases. Looked up from germline, CDR1 is DFQATT and CDR2 is SNEGSKA (reference sequence).

This clonotype appeared a few times. J is TRBJ2-2 and V is TRBV9; TRBD1 is a possible D gene (6 bases). The ends were cut back, 0 bases at V and 6 bases at J, with 18 bases in the middle. This CDR3 is built from 17 residues. Per germline, CDR1 SGDLS and CDR2 YYNGEE. CDR3 sequence: CASSVGAYPQGAGELFF. The DNA for the CDR3 is TGTGCCAGCAGCGTAGGGGCATACCCACAGGGTGCCGGGGAGCTGTTTTTT.

A note on this clonotype: This may arise from a read error, as a much more abundant clone is one base away. The chain uses TRBV7-2 and TRBJ2-7; unclear D gene. CDR3 length: 14 amino acids. The germline V gene encodes CDR1 SGHTA and CDR2 FQGNSA. CDR3 nucleotide sequence: TGTGCCAGCGGCTTAGGTGGAAGTCCCCACGAGCAGTACTTC. Protein sequence: CASGLGGSPHEQYF.

This clonotype was seen just once. This may come from a read error, since a much larger clone is one base off. The V and J genes are TRBV7-9 and TRBJ1-2; D unclear. The CDR3 is made up of 13 amino acids. Germline V gives CDR1 SEHNR, CDR2 FQNEAQ (reference sequence). The CDR3 protein is CASSPAPEMQSAF. Written as DNA, the CDR3 is TGTGCCAGCAGCCCCGCCCCGGAGATGCAGTCCGCCTTC.